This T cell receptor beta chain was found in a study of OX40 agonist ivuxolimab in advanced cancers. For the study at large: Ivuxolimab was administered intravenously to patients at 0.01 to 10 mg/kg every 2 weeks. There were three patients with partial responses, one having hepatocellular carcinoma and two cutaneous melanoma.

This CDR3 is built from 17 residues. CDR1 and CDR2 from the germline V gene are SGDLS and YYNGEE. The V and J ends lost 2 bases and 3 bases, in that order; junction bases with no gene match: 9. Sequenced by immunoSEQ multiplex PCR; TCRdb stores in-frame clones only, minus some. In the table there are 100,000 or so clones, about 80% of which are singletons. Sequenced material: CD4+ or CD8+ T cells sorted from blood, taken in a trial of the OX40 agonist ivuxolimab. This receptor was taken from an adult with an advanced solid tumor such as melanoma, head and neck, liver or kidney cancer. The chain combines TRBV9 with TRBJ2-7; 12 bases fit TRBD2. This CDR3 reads CASSVDLGLAGIYEQYF. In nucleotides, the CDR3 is TGTGCCAGCAGCGTCGACCTGGGACTAGCGGGCATCTACGAGCAGTACTTC.